One sample yielded the 18 T cell receptor beta chains listed below, sequenced in a study of human T cells and chemical hapten exposure. In TCRdb, the RACE reads were re-called with MiXCR into one record per CDR3 protein. The profile covers 35,000 to 50,000 distinct CDR3 sequences, with about 10% appearing a single time and roughly 6.2% taken by the ten largest. Time point meaning: pre-sensitization, week 0. As for treatment: therapeutic diphenylcyclopropenone sensitization with weekly scalp DPC. This specimen was whole blood, taken in connection with sensitization to the hapten diphenylcyclopropenone (DPC). The receptors were gathered from a man aged 25 to 40 with alopecia areata. Some clones in this sample may be carry-over from other donors' samples.

This clonotype was counted ten times or more. J is TRBJ2-3 and V is TRBV25-1, with 8 bases identical to TRBD2. The length of the CDR3 is 16 residues. V lost 6 bases, J lost 2 bases, and 10 bases stayed unmatched. Germline values: CDR1 MGHDK, CDR2 SYGVNS. The CDR3 sequence is CASSDALAGLTDTQYF. The CDR3, as DNA: TGTGCCAGCAGCGATGCGCTAGCGGGCCTCACAGATACGCAGTATTTT. Looking up the rest from reference TRBV25-1 and TRBJ2-3 gives the full variable domain: EADIYQTPRYLVIGTGKKITLECSQTMGHDKMYWYQQDPGMELHLIHYSYGVNSTEKGDLSSESTVSRIRTEHFPLTLESARPSHTSQYLCASSDALAGLTDTQYFGPGTRLTVL.

This clonotype was seen ten or more times. The chain carries TRBV6-2 or TRBV6-3 and TRBJ2-7; D is perhaps TRBD1 (6 bases). Looked up from germline, CDR1 is MNHEY and CDR2 is SVGEGT. V lost 6 bases, J lost 3 bases, and 15 bases lay in between. CDR3 length equals 14 residues. CDR3 bases: TGTGCCAGCAGAGATTCGACAGGACTCTACGAGCAGTACGTC. Its protein is CASRDSTGLYEQYV.

This clonotype was counted at least ten times. CDR3 nucleotide sequence: TGTGCCAGCTCATCCCACCCTTTTACCGAGCAGTTCTTC. It translates to CASSSHPFTEQFF. The genes are TRBV18 and TRBJ2-1; D remains ambiguous. This CDR3 contains 13 residues. Trimming cost V 5 bases and J 10 bases, with 15 bases left between them. The germline gives CDR1 KGHSH, CDR2 LQKENI.

This sequence joins TRBV29-1 and TRBJ1-1, with no clear D. V dropped 3 bases and J dropped 4 bases, with 6 bases sitting between them. CDR1 is SQVTM and CDR2 is ANQGSEA in the germline V gene. The CDR3 covers 11 residues. CDR3 nucleotide sequence: TGCAGCGTTGACCGGATCACTGAAGCTTTCTTT. Its translation: CSVDRITEAFF.

The chain couples TRBV10-2 to TRBJ2-2, with TRBD2 matching 9 bases. Germline CDR1 reads WSHSY; CDR2 reads SAAADI. With V trimmed by 10 bases and J by 7 bases, 13 bases remained unmatched. The CDR3 is made up of 15 amino acids. CDR3: CAIHRSSGNGGELFF. The DNA of the CDR3 is TGCGCCATTCATAGGTCTAGCGGGAACGGCGGGGAGCTGTTTTTT.

This clonotype turned up a few times. The chain uses TRBV20-1 and TRBJ1-5; weak D call: TRBD1 (6 bases). Looked up from germline, CDR1 is DFQATT and CDR2 is SNEGSKA (reference sequence). Trimming stripped 4 bases from V and 2 bases from J, with 15 bases between. This CDR3 region has 15 residues. DNA of the CDR3: TGCAGTGCTAAAAAGGGGGGTATAGGCAATCAGCCCCAGCATTTT. Translation: CSAKKGGIGNQPQHF.

This clonotype has a handful of counts. The chain recombines TRBV29-1 with TRBJ1-2; 11 nucleotides line up with TRBD1. Germline-derived CDR1 and CDR2 are SQVTM and ANQGSEA. The CDR3 extends over 12 amino acids. Trimming removed 7 bases from V and 8 bases from J; junction bases left unmatched: 6. Written as DNA, the CDR3 is TGCAGCGCTGGACAGGGGGCGCAAGGCTACACCTTC. Amino acid sequence: CSAGQGAQGYTF.

This clonotype occurred a few times. The rearrangement uses TRBV7-3 and TRBJ1-2; 8 nucleotides match TRBD1. V lost 5 bases to trimming and J lost 4 bases; unmatched junction nucleotides: 6. This CDR3 is built from 14 residues. Germline CDR1 SGHTA, CDR2 FQGTGA. As DNA, the CDR3 is TGTGCCAGCAGCCCGGGACAGGTTTGCTATGGCTACACCTTC. This encodes CASSPGQVCYGYTF. The whole variable domain, filled in from reference TRBV7-3 and TRBJ1-2, reads GAGVSQTPSNKVTEKGKYVELRCDPISGHTALYWYRQSLGQGPEFLIYFQGTGAADDSGLPNDRFFAVRPEGSVSTLKIQRTERGDSAVYLCASSPGQVCYGYTFGSGTRLTVV.

This clonotype was seen repeatedly, ten times or more. The V and J genes are TRBV7-8 and TRBJ2-7; D unclear. V lost 1 base, J lost 0 bases, and 7 bases lay in between. CDR1 and CDR2 (germline): SGHVS, FQNEAQ. This CDR3 spans 14 amino acids. The CDR3 DNA sequence: TGTGCCAGCAGCTTAGGAGAGAGCTCCTACGAGCAGTACGTC. Translating it yields CASSLGESSYEQYV.

A few counts support this clonotype. The genes are TRBV6-6 and TRBJ2-1, with 10 bases identical to TRBD2. The CDR3 sequence is 14 residues long. V trimming: 7 bases; J trimming: 5 bases; junction bases outside the gene matches: 5. The germline V gene has CDR1 MNHNY and CDR2 SVGAGI (reference sequence). CDR3 coding DNA: TGTGCCAGCATTCTAGCGGGGGCCCACAATGAGCAGTTCTTC. It specifies CASILAGAHNEQFF.

The gene calls are TRBV24-1 and TRBJ2-3; maybe TRBD2 (5 bases). V gave up 3 bases and J gave up 15 bases, with 18 bases separating them. The germline CDR1 and CDR2 sequences are KGHDR and SFDVKD. This CDR3 has 13 residues. The CDR3 loop is CATSDPRPGVRYF. CDR3 DNA sequence: TGTGCCACCAGTGATCCAAGGCCCGGGGTTAGATATTTT.

CDR3 protein: CASSVGTGGGTDTQYF. As DNA, the CDR3 is TGTGCCAGCAGCGTAGGGACAGGGGGCGGCACAGATACGCAGTATTTT. The chain couples TRBV9 to TRBJ2-3, with 11 bases that match TRBD1. Germline V gene lookup returns CDR1 SGDLS and CDR2 YYNGEE. V was pared by 0 bases and J by 1 base, with 1 base of the junction left unmatched. The length of the CDR3 is 16 residues.

CDR3 region: CSVTKGSEQYV. In DNA form, the CDR3 reads TGCAGCGTGACGAAGGGGTCCGAGCAGTACGTC. The chain is built from TRBV29-1 and TRBJ2-7; the D gene is possibly TRBD1 (5 bases). Germline V gene sequence: CDR1 SQVTM, CDR2 ANQGSEA. V lost 6 bases and J 6 bases, leaving 12 bases between the germline ends. This CDR3 has 11 residues.

This clonotype was recorded at least ten times. J is TRBJ2-5 and V is TRBV5-1, with D tentatively TRBD2 (6 bases). The germline V gene has CDR1 SGHRS and CDR2 YFSETQ. The CDR3 sequence is 13 residues long. V was trimmed by 4 bases and J by 9 bases, leaving 16 bases between them. The CDR3 DNA reads TGCGCCAGCAGCCAGGACTACGACGCGTCCCAGTACTTC. Translated, it gives CASSQDYDASQYF. The whole variable domain, remainder taken from reference TRBV5-1 and TRBJ2-5, is KAGVTQTPRYLIKTRGQQVTLSCSPISGHRSVSWYQQTPGQGLQFLFEYFSETQRNKGNFPGRFSGRQFSNSRSEMNVSTLELGDSALYLCASSQDYDASQYFGPGTRLLVL.

This clonotype has a count of ten or more. This rearrangement joins TRBV4-2 to TRBJ2-1, with 14 bases fitting TRBD2. The V and J ends lost 8 bases and 4 bases, in that order; junction bases with no gene match: 4. The length of the CDR3 is 15 residues. Per the germline V gene, CDR1 is LGHNA and CDR2 is YNFKEQ. CDR3 coding DNA: TGTGCCAGCGAGGGGACTAGCGGGAGATACAATGAGCAGTTCTTC. Translation gives CASEGTSGRYNEQFF.

In its sample, this clonotype was seen a few times. V usage is TRBV4-2 and J usage is TRBJ2-3; TRBD1 agrees at 9 bases. The J segment lost 2 bases and the V segment lost 3 bases, leaving 3 bases of the junction unmatched. Per the germline V gene, CDR1 is LGHNA and CDR2 is YNFKEQ. The CDR3 length is 15 residues. Here the CDR3 reads CASSQTGGNTDTQYF. The DNA for the CDR3 is TGTGCCAGCAGCCAGACAGGGGGAAACACAGATACGCAGTATTTT.

The rearrangement joins TRBV6-5 to TRBJ1-6, with 7 bases aligning to TRBD1. V lost 7 bases, J lost 8 bases, and 8 bases stayed unmatched. Germline values: CDR1 MNHEY, CDR2 SVGAGI. This CDR3 spans 14 amino acids. Here the CDR3 reads CASTQTGKDSPLHF. The CDR3 region has the DNA TGTGCCAGCACCCAGACAGGGAAAGATTCACCCCTCCACTTT.

This clonotype was observed a few times. The J gene is TRBJ2-7, the V gene TRBV7-9, with D possibly matching TRBD1 (5 bases). CDR1 is SEHNR, CDR2 FQNEAQ, per germline (reference sequence). The V end lost 1 base, the J end lost 2 bases, and 9 bases lay between the germline ends. The CDR3 runs to 14 residues. DNA for the CDR3: TGTGCCAGCAGCTTAGACACAGGCGCCTACGAGCAGTACGTC. Translation: CASSLDTGAYEQYV.